The clone carrying this T cell receptor (beta chain) was seen just once. Across under 25 US areas, participants ranged in age from 18 to 89 years. Clinical history reported by participants formed the basis on which cohorts were assigned. TCRdb's table, derived via immunoSEQ multiplex PCR, lists solely in-frame clones and lacks some. The table has 200,000 to 300,000 clones, around 92% seen once. This sample was included in a study of blood T cell repertoires in COVID-19. In the study overall: The United States, Italy and Spain were the sources of the acute and convalescent COVID-19 samples.

This CDR3 is 14 amino acids long. The V end lost 0 bases, the J end lost 6 bases, and 9 bases lay between the germline ends. Per germline, CDR1 LNHNV and CDR2 YYDKDF (reference sequence). The gene calls are TRBV15 and TRBJ2-1; D remains unclear. The sample consisted of PBMCs or T cells enriched from blood (not recorded which). The source of this sequence is a woman in her 30s with acute COVID-19. The CDR3: CATSREDTGNEQFF. The CDR3 coding sequence is TGTGCCACCAGCAGAGAAGATACGGGCAATGAGCAGTTCTTC.